This T cell receptor beta chain was documented in a study of T cells in Graves' hyperthyroidism and ophthalmopathy. There are 12 residues in the CDR3. CDR1 and CDR2 (germline): SGHKS, YYEKEE (reference sequence). V was pared by 0 bases and J by 8 bases, with 5 bases between. Amplified TCR beta CDR3 regions derived from RNA transcripts. HTBI primers were the set used in a first-round RT-PCR of the TCR CDR3. TCRdb recomputed calls from the multiplex PCR reads with MiXCR, one row per CDR3 protein. The table shows some 580,000 distinct CDR3 sequences, with approximately 15% occurring only once. The specimen was blood. The receptor comes from a woman in her thirties or forties with Graves' ophthalmopathy. The gene calls are TRBV5-5 and TRBJ2-2; D remains ambiguous. The CDR3 reads CASSLGGGELFF. The DNA for the CDR3 is TGTGCCAGCAGCTTGGGGGGAGGGGAGCTGTTTTTT.